What follows are 30 T cell receptor beta chains derived from one specimen sequenced in a study of HIV-infected patients and healthy controls. cDNA was made from about 500 ng RNA using alpha and beta constant primers. Separate chain-specific third strand synthesis with multiplexing indices produced the alpha and beta libraries. TCRdb processed the 5' RACE reads anew with MiXCR; each CDR3 protein has one entry. The repertoire holds some 20,000 distinct CDR3 sequences, around 8.3% seen once, with 6% to 7% in the top ten. Whole blood was used without fractionation, so all unsorted peripheral T cells were included. The sequencing sample was made of blood. The receptors were gathered from an adult in good health.

This clonotype is judged medium-sized (0.01 to 0.1%). This chain links TRBV6-5 with TRBJ2-1; 8 bases are a match to TRBD1. Germline values: CDR1 MNHEY, CDR2 SVGAGI. The CDR3 totals 12 residues. The J segment lost 8 bases and the V segment lost 7 bases, leaving 4 bases of the junction unmatched. This CDR3 reads CASTTGDDEQFF. In DNA, the CDR3 is TGTGCCAGCACGACAGGGGACGATGAGCAGTTCTTC.

This clonotype was detected many times. This rearrangement joins TRBV5-1 to TRBJ2-5; D is unclear. V was cut by 0 bases and J by 1 base, with 7 bases left in between. Germline-derived CDR1 and CDR2 are SGHRS and YFSETQ. The length of the CDR3 is 14 residues. The CDR3 region has the DNA TGCGCCAGCAGCTTGGAGGGCCCCCAAGAGACCCAGTACTTC. Amino acid sequence: CASSLEGPQETQYF.

This clonotype came up many times. The chain combines TRBV28 with TRBJ2-4; 7 bases map to TRBD1. The CDR3 has 17 residues. Germline values: CDR1 MDHEN, CDR2 SYDVKM. V was pared by 2 bases and J by 1 base, with 8 bases of the junction left unmatched. CDR3: CASSLEGARGAKNIQYF. DNA of the CDR3: TGTGCCAGCAGTTTAGAGGGGGCCCGTGGGGCCAAAAACATTCAGTACTTC.

This clonotype was observed at least ten times. The chain joins TRBV7-9 to TRBJ2-7, with D perhaps matching TRBD2 (6 bases). The CDR3 contains 12 residues. Germline values: CDR1 SEHNR, CDR2 FQNEAQ (reference sequence). V was clipped by 4 bases and J by 7 bases, with 11 bases between them. CDR3 protein: CASSSGLGEQYF. The CDR3 DNA is TGTGCCAGCAGCTCGGGACTCGGGGAGCAGTACTTC.

The table lists this clonotype with many counts. The chain employs TRBV27 and TRBJ1-6; tentative D call: TRBD1 (5 bases). The CDR3 covers 15 residues. Germline lookup yields CDR1 MNHEY and CDR2 SMNVEV (reference sequence). Trimming took off 2 bases at V and 7 bases at J, with 12 bases between the two ends. DNA of the CDR3: TGTGCCAGCAGTTTAAAAAGGGGAAGCAATTCACCCCTCCACTTT. Its protein is CASSLKRGSNSPLHF.

This chain connects TRBV20-1 to TRBJ2-1, with D uncertain. Germline V lookup: CDR1 DFQATT, CDR2 SNEGSKA (reference sequence). V lost 3 bases, J lost 0 bases, and 15 bases lay in between. The CDR3 runs to 16 residues. The CDR3 reads CSARGWDSFSYNEQFF. The CDR3 DNA reads as TGCAGTGCTAGGGGTTGGGATTCTTTCTCCTACAATGAGCAGTTCTTC.

This clonotype was counted between two and nine times. The J gene is TRBJ2-2, the V gene TRBV10-2, with D unclear. This CDR3 has 13 amino acids. With 3 bases removed from V and 1 base from J, the gap between germline ends came to 3 bases. CDR1 is WSHSY and CDR2 is SAAADI in the germline V gene. CDR3 sequence reads: CASSERNTGELFF. CDR3 nucleotide sequence: TGCGCCAGCAGTGAAAGGAACACCGGGGAGCTGTTTTTT.

This clonotype was seen ten or more times. The CDR3 DNA reads TGTGCCAGCAGTTACTCGATGGGTATGCCGGGGACCAAAAACATTCAGTACTTC. Its protein is CASSYSMGMPGTKNIQYF. This sequence joins TRBV6-6 and TRBJ2-4; possibly TRBD2 for D (5 bases). Germline lookup yields CDR1 MNHNY and CDR2 SVGAGI (reference sequence). Trimming shortened V by 0 bases and J by 2 bases, and 17 bases separated the two germline ends. The CDR3 extends over 18 amino acids.

This clonotype was observed many times. The chain is built from TRBV19 and TRBJ1-1, with D unresolved. With 5 bases removed from V and 0 bases from J, the gap between germline ends came to 7 bases. The V gene's germline CDR1 is LNHDA and CDR2 SQIVND (reference sequence). This CDR3 comprises 13 residues. This chain's CDR3 is CASSRVVNTEAFF. The CDR3 DNA reads as TGTGCCAGTAGTCGGGTCGTGAACACTGAAGCTTTCTTT.

The chain joins TRBV19 to TRBJ1-5, with D unclear. The CDR3 contains 13 residues. V shed 2 bases and J shed 2 bases, with 4 bases lying between them. Germline V gene lookup returns CDR1 LNHDA and CDR2 SQIVND (reference sequence). The CDR3 DNA sequence: TGTGCCAGTAGTATAACGGGCAATCAGCCCCAGCATTTT. Protein product: CASSITGNQPQHF.

The rearrangement joins TRBV12-3 or TRBV12-4 to TRBJ1-2, with D hard to call. This CDR3 comprises 14 residues. Trimming left V 10 bases short and J 4 bases short, with 19 bases between. As DNA, the CDR3 is TGTGCCACCCCGAGTGCACCGCACCCCTATGGCTACACCTTC. It yields the protein CATPSAPHPYGYTF.

This clonotype has ten or more counts. The chain links TRBV2 to TRBJ2-1; 14 bases align to TRBD2. Trimming cost V 6 bases and J 5 bases; bases outside gene matches: 9. The CDR3 contains 17 residues. CDR1 is SNHLY and CDR2 is FYNNEI in the germline V gene. CDR3 sequence: CASRSRLAGGPNNEQFF. For the CDR3, the DNA is TGTGCCAGCAGGTCCCGACTAGCGGGAGGGCCTAACAATGAGCAGTTCTTC. The entire variable domain, with the rest obtained from reference TRBV2 and TRBJ2-1, is as follows: EPEVTQTPSHQVTQMGQEVILRCVPISNHLYFYWYRQILGQKVEFLVSFYNNEISEKSEIFDDQFSVERPDGSNFTLKIRSTKLEDSAMYFCASRSRLAGGPNNEQFFGPGTRLTVL.

J is TRBJ2-1 and V is TRBV20-1; TRBD2 is a possible D gene (5 bases). Germline CDR1 and CDR2: DFQATT and SNEGSKA (reference sequence). V was trimmed by 0 bases and J by 6 bases, leaving 15 bases between them. There are 15 residues in the CDR3. The CDR3 DNA reads TGCAGTGCTAGAGATTACTTGAGGGCCCTCAATGAGCAGTTCTTC. Translation gives CSARDYLRALNEQFF.

This clonotype was found many times. This chain joins TRBV30 and TRBJ2-3; D unclear. With 5 bases removed from V and 7 bases from J, the gap between germline ends came to 19 bases. CDR1 is GTSNPN and CDR2 is SVGIG in the germline V gene (reference sequence). This CDR3 has 14 amino acids. The CDR3 DNA sequence: TGTGCCTGGCTTGGCGCCCCCAGTGGAAATACGCAGTATTTT. Encoded protein: CAWLGAPSGNTQYF.

The table lists this clonotype with many counts. V gene TRBV2 combines with J gene TRBJ2-1; no reliable D call. CDR1 SNHLY and CDR2 FYNNEI come from the germline V gene. The length of the CDR3 is 15 residues. With 4 bases removed from V and 8 bases from J, the gap between germline ends came to 18 bases. The CDR3, as DNA: TGTGCCAGCAGTGGTACGGCTCACATTTACGATGAGCAGTTCTTC. It encodes CASSGTAHIYDEQFF.

This clonotype has a handful of counts. V gene TRBV27 combines with J gene TRBJ2-7; TRBD1 agrees at 7 bases. The CDR3 totals 15 residues. Trimming at V came to 0 bases and at J to 4 bases, leaving 6 bases not matched to a gene. Looked up from germline, CDR1 is MNHEY and CDR2 is SMNVEV (reference sequence). The CDR3 region is CASSLSPGGVYEQYF. CDR3 bases: TGTGCCAGCAGTTTATCCCCAGGGGGAGTTTACGAGCAGTACTTC.

At least ten counts were recorded for this clonotype. The rearrangement joins TRBV18 to TRBJ2-1; TRBD2 matches 8 bases. V was pared by 2 bases and J by 8 bases, with 8 bases of the junction left unmatched. The CDR3 contains 15 residues. The germline gives CDR1 KGHSH, CDR2 LQKENI. The CDR3 is CASSPNGLAIYEQFF. The CDR3 region has the DNA TGTGCCAGCTCACCAAACGGACTAGCAATCTATGAGCAGTTCTTC.

The gene calls are TRBV3-1 and TRBJ1-1; the match to TRBD1 covers 9 bases. Trimming at V came to 2 bases and at J to 6 bases, leaving 4 bases not matched to a gene. This CDR3 has 14 residues. Germline V gene lookup returns CDR1 LGHDT and CDR2 YNNKEL (reference sequence). CDR3 DNA: TGTGCCAGCAGCCAAAGGGGGACAGGGTCTGAAGCTTTCTTT. Protein: CASSQRGTGSEAFF.

Ten or more counts support this clonotype. The chain couples TRBV14 to TRBJ1-6; D not resolved. The CDR3 extends over 15 amino acids. Trimming removed 0 bases from V and 5 bases from J, with 8 bases in between. Germline V gives CDR1 SGHDN, CDR2 FVKESK. CDR3 amino acids: CASSQENSDNSPLHF. DNA for the CDR3: TGTGCCAGCAGCCAAGAGAATTCGGATAATTCACCCCTCCACTTT.

This clonotype ranks as medium-sized (0.01 to 0.1%). The chain joins TRBV27 to TRBJ1-2; 7 positions match TRBD1. V gave up 6 bases and J gave up 8 bases; unmatched junction bases: 12. The germline gives CDR1 MNHEY, CDR2 SMNVEV (reference sequence). There are 14 residues in the CDR3. CDR3 region: CASRPTGLTEGYTF. CDR3 coding DNA: TGTGCCAGCAGGCCGACAGGGCTGACGGAAGGCTACACCTTC.

This clonotype was picked up many times. The chain couples TRBV7-9 to TRBJ2-7; tentative D call: TRBD1 (6 bases). CDR1 is SEHNR, CDR2 FQNEAQ, per germline (reference sequence). The CDR3 has 15 residues. The V end was cut by 4 bases, the J end by 3 bases, with 16 bases between. The CDR3 DNA is TGTGCCAGCAGCTCACTCGGCAGGGGCCTCTACGAGCAGTACTTC. It translates to CASSSLGRGLYEQYF.

This clonotype was counted a single time. The rearrangement links TRBV2 to TRBJ1-6; D not resolved. Trimming pared 4 bases from V and 4 bases from J, leaving 5 bases between. Germline V gives CDR1 SNHLY, CDR2 FYNNEI. The CDR3 runs to 13 residues. The CDR3 is CASSAEYNSPLHF. For the CDR3, the DNA is TGTGCCAGCAGTGCTGAGTATAATTCACCCCTCCACTTT. Looking up the rest from reference TRBV2 and TRBJ1-6 gives the full variable domain: EPEVTQTPSHQVTQMGQEVILRCVPISNHLYFYWYRQILGQKVEFLVSFYNNEISEKSEIFDDQFSVERPDGSNFTLKIRSTKLEDSAMYFCASSAEYNSPLHFGNGTRLTVT.

This clonotype was found once. A much larger clonotype is one base distant, so this may be a read error. The conserved final phenylalanine or tryptophan is absent from the CDR3, which likely points to a read error. The V and J genes are TRBV5-5 and TRBJ2-1; tentatively, D is TRBD2 (6 bases). CDR1 SGHKS and CDR2 YYEKEE come from the germline V gene (reference sequence). CDR3 length: 11 residues. Trimming removed 3 bases at V and 8 bases at J, with 6 bases between. The CDR3 DNA reads as TGTGCCAGCAGCTGGGGGGATGAGCAGTTCTCC. This encodes CASSWGDEQFS.

Relative to its sample, this clonotype is medium-sized (0.01 to 0.1%). V is TRBV6-2 or TRBV6-3 and J is TRBJ2-3; D is unclear. CDR1 is MNHEY, CDR2 SVGEGT, per germline. This CDR3 has 16 amino acids. The V end lost 0 bases, the J end lost 2 bases, and 12 bases lay between the germline ends. The DNA of the CDR3 is TGTGCCAGCAGTTACTCGGACCGCTCTTCCACAGATACGCAGTATTTT. It translates to CASSYSDRSSTDTQYF.

This clonotype was recorded many times. The rearrangement links TRBV3-1 to TRBJ2-1; 7 bases line up with TRBD2. Per germline, CDR1 LGHDT and CDR2 YNNKEL (reference sequence). The CDR3 length is 18 residues. Unmatched junction bases numbered 18, after V lost 1 base and J lost 9 bases. CDR3 nucleotides: TGTGCCAGCAGCCAAGGTTCTAGTGCGGGAGTGGCACGCGGTGAGCAGTTCTTC. Translated: CASSQGSSAGVARGEQFF.

This clonotype was picked up many times. V and J are TRBV7-8 and TRBJ2-2; the D call may be TRBD1 or TRBD2 (5 bases each). The CDR3 spans 15 residues. The V and J ends lost 5 bases and 0 bases respectively, with 10 bases between them. CDR1 and CDR2 (germline): SGHVS, FQNEAQ. The CDR3 sequence is CASSAGTANTGELFF. As DNA, the CDR3 is TGTGCCAGCAGCGCCGGGACCGCGAACACCGGGGAGCTGTTTTTT.

This clonotype was recorded at least ten times. The J gene is TRBJ2-7, the V gene TRBV7-6, with 7 positions matching TRBD1. CDR3 length: 14 amino acids. Germline V gives CDR1 SGHVS, CDR2 FNYEAQ. The V gene end was trimmed by 1 base and the J gene end by 4 bases; junction bases not matched to a gene: 4. CDR3 sequence: CASSLGPQGYEQYF. CDR3 nucleotide sequence: TGTGCCAGCAGCTTAGGCCCACAGGGGTACGAGCAGTACTTC.

The chain joins TRBV13 to TRBJ2-1, with 11 bases identical to TRBD2. The ends lost 0 bases at V and 7 bases at J; junction bases unmatched: 5. Germline assignment: CDR1 PRHDT and CDR2 FYEKMQ (reference sequence). This CDR3 has 16 amino acids. This CDR3 is CASSLGAGTSGNEQFF. Here the CDR3 DNA reads TGTGCCAGCAGCTTAGGAGCCGGGACTAGCGGTAATGAGCAGTTCTTC.

This clonotype has a count of ten or more. This rearrangement joins TRBV15 to TRBJ2-2, with 8 nucleotides matching TRBD1. Germline trimming cut 5 bases from V and 2 bases from J; bases unmatched to any gene: 4. The germline gives CDR1 LNHNV, CDR2 YYDKDF (reference sequence). This CDR3 is built from 15 residues. CDR3 amino acids: CATSFDRGNTGELFF. For the CDR3, the DNA is TGTGCCACCAGCTTCGACAGGGGCAACACCGGGGAGCTGTTTTTT.

The chain uses TRBV6-1 and TRBJ1-1; D unresolved. The CDR3 is 14 amino acids. V lost 6 bases and J 2 bases, leaving 13 bases between the germline ends. Germline V gene sequence: CDR1 MNHNS, CDR2 SASEGT. The CDR3 loop is CASRGMNFNTEAFF. The DNA of the CDR3 is TGTGCCAGCAGGGGGATGAACTTCAACACTGAAGCTTTCTTT.